One and the same sample provided the 3 T cell receptor beta chains below, sequenced in a study of T-cell memory formation after mild COVID-19. TCRdb reanalysed the 5' RACE reads using MiXCR and keeps one entry per CDR3 protein. Of approximately 340,000 distinct CDR3 sequences in the sample, roughly 13% were seen once. Sequenced input: PBMCs or a T cell subset sorted from them (not recorded which). The receptor set was obtained from a man younger than 30 who had mild COVID-19 (a few samples of this study predate the infection). Cell type and time point are not known.

The sample holds a few counts of this clonotype. The rearrangement links TRBV24-1 to TRBJ1-1; D gene unclear. V was cut by 0 bases and J by 6 bases, with 10 bases left in between. The CDR3 length is 14 residues. Germline CDR1 is KGHDR and CDR2 is SFDVKD. CDR3 sequence: CATSDLRTAAEAFF. The DNA for the CDR3 is TGTGCCACCAGTGATTTGCGAACGGCAGCTGAAGCTTTCTTT.

The chain links TRBV7-9 to TRBJ1-4, with D tentatively TRBD1 (5 bases). The germline CDR1 and CDR2 sequences are SEHNR and FQNEAQ (reference sequence). V lost 1 base to trimming and J lost 3 bases, with 12 bases between them. This CDR3 has 16 amino acids. The DNA for the CDR3 is TGTGCCAGCAGCTTAGGGGACTGGGGTGCTAATGAAAAACTGTTTTTT. It is translated as CASSLGDWGANEKLFF.

This clonotype was counted between two and nine times. The chain has TRBV4-1 and TRBJ2-2; D gene uncertain. Trimming pared 4 bases from V and 8 bases from J, leaving 11 bases between. From germline, CDR1 is MGHRA and CDR2 YSYEKL. The CDR3 sequence is 13 residues long. CDR3 sequence (DNA): TGCGCCAGCAGCCCCAGCCTAACTGGGGAGCTGTTTTTT. Protein: CASSPSLTGELFF.